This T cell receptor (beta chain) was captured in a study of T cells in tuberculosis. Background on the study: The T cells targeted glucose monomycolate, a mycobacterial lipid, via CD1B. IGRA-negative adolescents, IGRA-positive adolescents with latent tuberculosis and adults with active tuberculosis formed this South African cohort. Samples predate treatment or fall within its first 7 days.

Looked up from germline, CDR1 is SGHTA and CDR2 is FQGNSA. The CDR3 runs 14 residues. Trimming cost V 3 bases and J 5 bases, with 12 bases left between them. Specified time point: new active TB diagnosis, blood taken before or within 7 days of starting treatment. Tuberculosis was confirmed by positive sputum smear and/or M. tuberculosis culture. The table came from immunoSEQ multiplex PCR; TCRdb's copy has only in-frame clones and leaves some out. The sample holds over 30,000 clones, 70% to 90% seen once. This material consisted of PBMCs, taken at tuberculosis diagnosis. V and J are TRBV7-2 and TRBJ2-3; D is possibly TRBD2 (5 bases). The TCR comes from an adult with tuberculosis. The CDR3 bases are TGTGCCAGCAGCTTGAGGGAGCGAGAAGATACGCAGTATTTT. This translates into CASSLREREDTQYF.